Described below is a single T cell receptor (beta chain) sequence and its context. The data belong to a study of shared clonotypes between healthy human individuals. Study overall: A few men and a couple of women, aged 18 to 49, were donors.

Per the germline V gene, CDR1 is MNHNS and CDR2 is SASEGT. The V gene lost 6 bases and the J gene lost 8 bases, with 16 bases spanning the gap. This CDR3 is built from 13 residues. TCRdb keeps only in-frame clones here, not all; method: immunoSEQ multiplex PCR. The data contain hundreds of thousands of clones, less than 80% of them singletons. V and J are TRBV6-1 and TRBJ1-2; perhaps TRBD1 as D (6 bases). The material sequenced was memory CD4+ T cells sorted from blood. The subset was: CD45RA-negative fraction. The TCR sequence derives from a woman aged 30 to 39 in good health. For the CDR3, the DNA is TGTGCCAGCAGCCCGGACAGTCACGGAGGCTACACCTTC. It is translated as CASSPDSHGGYTF.